The next 20 T cell receptor beta chains were all read from a single sample in a study of monozygotic twins with inflammatory bowel disease. With the 5' RACE reads reprocessed, TCRdb shows one record per CDR3 protein and no DNA. The sample holds around 47,000 distinct CDR3 sequences. The material sequenced was blood. The receptors shown here come from a human donor with ulcerative colitis or Crohn's disease, or a healthy co-twin of an affected twin (not recorded which).

V usage is TRBV15 and J usage is TRBJ2-7; TCRdb's D call, TRBD1, is unchecked because there is no DNA. The CDR3 is 13 amino acids. Germline CDR1 is LNHNV and CDR2 is YYDKDF (reference sequence). Here the CDR3 reads CATSPGASYEQYF.

This rearrangement joins TRBV5-1 to TRBJ2-3; TCRdb gives TRBD2 as the D gene, but with no DNA this cannot be confirmed. This CDR3 comprises 16 residues. The germline CDR1 and CDR2 sequences are SGHRS and YFSETQ. CDR3 region: CASSSLAGGLADTQYF.

The chain carries TRBV15 and TRBJ2-7; the D gene TCRdb calls, TRBD1, cannot be checked with no DNA. Germline V CDR1 and CDR2: LNHNV, YYDKDF (reference sequence). The CDR3 is 13 residues long. This CDR3 reads CATSLAPIYEQYF.

The V call is TRBV20-1, the J call TRBJ2-1; no DNA is available, so the TRBD2 call from TCRdb remains unchecked. This CDR3 has 15 amino acids. Germline V gene lookup returns CDR1 DFQATT and CDR2 SNEGSKA (reference sequence). CDR3: CSAPGGLESYNEQFF.

This chain uses TRBV6-1 with TRBJ2-1; the D call from TCRdb, TRBD2, cannot be confirmed without DNA. Germline loops: CDR1 MNHNS, CDR2 SASEGT. The CDR3 is 15 residues long. CDR3: CASSGLREGRNEQFF.

The genes are TRBV20-1 and TRBJ2-1; TCRdb's D call, TRBD2, is unchecked because there is no DNA. The germline V gene encodes CDR1 DFQATT and CDR2 SNEGSKA (reference sequence). The CDR3 totals 14 residues. The CDR3 is CSARPGLAGNEQFF.

The V gene is TRBV7-9, the J gene TRBJ2-7. This CDR3 is built from 13 residues. Germline values: CDR1 SEHNR, CDR2 FQNEAQ (reference sequence). The CDR3 sequence: CASSPRSGVVQYF.

The chain links TRBV28 to TRBJ2-7; TCRdb picks TRBD1, but there is no DNA to check that call. This CDR3 comprises 16 residues. Germline-derived CDR1 and CDR2 are MDHEN and SYDVKM. CDR3 amino acids: CASSVIQGITTYEQYF.

This rearrangement joins TRBV18 to TRBJ2-4. From germline, CDR1 is KGHSH and CDR2 LQKENI. This CDR3 has 15 amino acids. The CDR3 is CASSPPTLAKNMQYF.

V usage is TRBV5-6 and J usage is TRBJ2-7. CDR1 is SGHDT, CDR2 YYEEEE, per germline. The CDR3 has 15 residues. The CDR3: CATHLQKESRYEQYF.

The chain carries TRBV6-5 and TRBJ2-3; with no DNA, the TCRdb D assignment of TRBD2 cannot be verified. Germline V CDR1 and CDR2: MNHEY, SVGAGI. This CDR3 region has 13 residues. The CDR3 loop is CASSPGAGMTQYF.

This chain links TRBV7-2 with TRBJ2-7. There are 14 residues in the CDR3. The germline V gene encodes CDR1 SGHTA and CDR2 FQGNSA. CDR3 protein: CASSLVLISYEQYF. Combining the CDR3 with reference TRBV7-2 and TRBJ2-7 gives the whole variable domain GAGVSQSPSNKVTEKGKDVELRCDPISGHTALYWYRQSLGQGLEFLIYFQGNSAPDKSGLPSDRFSAERTGGSVSTLTIQRTQQEDSAVYLCASSLVLISYEQYFGPGTRLTVT.

The rearrangement uses TRBV18 and TRBJ2-3; the D call of TRBD2 rests on TCRdb alone, since no DNA is present to check it. Germline lookup yields CDR1 KGHSH and CDR2 LQKENI. This CDR3 contains 17 residues. CDR3 region: CASSPRTSERVTDTQYF.

This chain links TRBV27 with TRBJ1-2. There are 15 residues in the CDR3. Per the germline V gene, CDR1 is MNHEY and CDR2 is SMNVEV (reference sequence). The CDR3 here is CASTFQAGTLSGYTF.

V gene TRBV18 combines with J gene TRBJ2-4; lacking DNA, the TRBD1 call made by TCRdb goes unchecked. This CDR3 is 16 amino acids long. Germline V CDR1 and CDR2: KGHSH, LQKENI. CDR3 residues: CASSPLNGGTENIQYF.

The gene calls are TRBV9 and TRBJ1-1. Germline CDR1 SGDLS, CDR2 YYNGEE. This CDR3 spans 15 amino acids. The CDR3 protein is CASSVDGRENTEAFF.

The genes are TRBV5-6 and TRBJ1-3. The germline CDR1 and CDR2 sequences are SGHDT and YYEEEE. The CDR3 is 14 residues long. CDR3 region: CASSLDSSGNTIYF.

The chain couples TRBV28 to TRBJ2-1; TCRdb returns TRBD1, unconfirmable since there is no DNA. Germline assignment: CDR1 MDHEN and CDR2 SYDVKM. This CDR3 has 15 residues. The CDR3 sequence is CASSFGGSSYNEQFF.

This chain links TRBV4-1 with TRBJ2-1; lacking DNA, the TRBD2 call made by TCRdb goes unchecked. The CDR3 totals 16 residues. Germline V gene sequence: CDR1 MGHRA, CDR2 YSYEKL. CDR3 amino acids: CASSPGTSGGAGEQFF.

The genes are TRBV5-1 and TRBJ1-2; TCRdb indicates TRBD1, and absent DNA this call remains unverified. From germline, CDR1 is SGHRS and CDR2 YFSETQ. The CDR3 sequence is 15 residues long. CDR3 in amino acids: CASTNAGQGIDGYTF.